The rows below give T cell receptor beta chains drawn from one sample of a study of human T cells and chemical hapten exposure. TCRdb processed the RACE reads anew with MiXCR; each CDR3 protein has one entry. The sample lists fewer than 150,000 distinct CDR3 sequences; roughly 12% were seen once. The sample consisted of whole blood, taken in connection with sensitization to the hapten diphenylcyclopropenone (DPC). The receptors originated from a woman aged 18-30 years with alopecia areata. Some clones in this sample may be carry-over from other donors' samples. Both conserved end residues are part of each CDR3. The D gene is left open where the match is weak. The size field is filled for only some rows; it gives once, few, many or a size class.

V,J,D,size,CDR3,DNA
TRBV10-3,TRBJ2-1,NA,many,CAISESRLETSEEQFF,TGTGCCATCAGTGAGTCGAGATTGGAGACATCGGAGGAGCAGTTCTTC
TRBV5-1,TRBJ2-3,TRBD2,once,CASSLGLATTTDTQYF,TGCGCCAGCAGCTTGGGACTAGCTACGACCACAGATACGCAGTATTTT
TRBV6-2/TRBV6-3,TRBJ1-6,TRBD1,many,CASSSSPGQNSPLHF,TGTGCCAGCAGTTCCAGTCCGGGACAGAATTCACCCCTCCACTTT
TRBV20-1,TRBJ1-1,TRBD1,many,CSAHDRGSTEAFF,TGCAGTGCCCATGACAGGGGGAGCACTGAAGCTTTCTTT
TRBV3-1,TRBJ2-1,NA,NA,CASSQSFLNNEQFF,TGTGCCAGCAGCCAAAGTTTTCTTAACAATGAGCAGTTCTTC
TRBV5-4,TRBJ1-4,NA,few,CASSLGTRNEKLFF,TGTGCCAGCAGCTTGGGGACAAGGAACGAAAAACTGTTTTTT
TRBV4-3,TRBJ1-2,TRBD1,NA,CASSQDGQGALLYGYTF,TGCGCCAGCAGCCAAGATGGACAGGGGGCCCTCCTTTATGGCTACACCTTC
TRBV20-1,TRBJ2-7,TRBD2,few,CSARERRGATYEQYF,TGCAGTGCTAGAGAAAGGCGGGGGGCAACCTACGAGCAGTACTTC
TRBV5-1,TRBJ2-6,TRBD2,NA,CASSLASGASGANVLTF,TGCGCCAGCAGCTTGGCTAGCGGGGCCTCTGGGGCCAACGTCCTGACTTTC
TRBV11-2,TRBJ1-1,NA,many,CASSSHLSGSRDTEAFF,TGTGCCAGCAGCTCACACTTATCGGGTTCGCGGGACACTGAAGCTTTCTTT
TRBV5-1,TRBJ1-1,NA,few,CASNRTPYTGYTEAFF,TGCGCCAGCAACCGTACCCCGTATACAGGGTACACTGAAGCTTTCTTT
TRBV4-3,TRBJ2-2,NA,few,CASSQDAGFLIGELFF,TGCGCCAGCAGCCAAGACGCCGGTTTCCTTATCGGGGAGCTGTTTTTT
TRBV6-2/TRBV6-3,TRBJ1-1,TRBD1,NA,CASIKRWDRGSEAFF,TGTGCCAGCATCAAAAGGTGGGACAGGGGTTCTGAAGCTTTCTTT
TRBV7-3,TRBJ1-1,TRBD1,NA,CASSLGPTGAEAFF,TGTGCCAGCAGCTTAGGGCCGACAGGGGCTGAAGCTTTCTTT
TRBV5-6,TRBJ1-2,NA,many,CASSPVEGNYGYTF,TGTGCCAGCAGCCCCGTGGAGGGGAACTATGGCTACACCTTC
TRBV6-5,TRBJ2-7,TRBD1,NA,CASSQGAQEQYF,TGTGCCAGCAGTCAGGGGGCGCAGGAGCAGTACTTC
TRBV7-6,TRBJ2-7,NA,NA,CASSGEGTALDEQYF,TGTGCCAGCAGCGGCGAGGGGACTGCGCTGGACGAGCAGTACTTC
TRBV29-1,TRBJ2-2,NA,NA,CSVEGNRDSNTGELFF,TGCAGCGTTGAAGGGAACAGGGATTCGAACACCGGGGAGCTGTTTTTT
TRBV7-9,TRBJ1-2,NA,many,CASSYGQTYGYTF,TGTGCCAGCAGCTACGGACAGACCTATGGCTACACCTTC
TRBV18,TRBJ2-7,NA,many,CASSPQGTEQYF,TGTGCCAGCTCACCGCAAGGGACAGAGCAGTACTTC
TRBV4-3,TRBJ2-1,TRBD1,few,CASSLSTGGYSLYNEQFF,TGCGCCAGCAGCCTTTCTACAGGGGGCTACTCTCTTTACAATGAGCAGTTCTTC
TRBV6-2/TRBV6-3,TRBJ2-2,NA,few,CASSPSKVANTGELFF,TGTGCCAGCAGCCCTTCAAAGGTCGCAAACACCGGGGAGCTGTTTTTT
TRBV6-2/TRBV6-3,TRBJ1-6,TRBD1,few,CASSSAGTGGYNSPLHF,TGTGCCAGCAGTTCAGCCGGGACAGGGGGCTATAATTCACCCCTCCACTTT
TRBV19,TRBJ2-6,NA,few,CASIGNSGANVLTF,TGTGCCAGTATTGGGAACTCTGGGGCCAACGTCCTGACTTTC
TRBV7-2,TRBJ2-5,TRBD2,NA,CASSVLGLVRETQYF,TGTGCCAGCAGCGTCTTAGGACTAGTGAGAGAGACCCAGTACTTC
TRBV28,TRBJ2-7,NA,NA,CASNGQLVYEQYF,TGTGCCAGCAATGGACAGCTAGTCTACGAGCAGTACTTC
TRBV20-1,TRBJ2-7,TRBD2,NA,CSASGGDEQYF,TGCAGTGCTTCCGGGGGGGACGAGCAGTACTTC
TRBV27,TRBJ2-5,NA,NA,CASSPPAAETQYF,TGTGCCAGCAGTCCCCCTGCGGCAGAGACCCAGTACTTC
TRBV4-3,TRBJ1-6,NA,NA,CASSQIGDSPLHF,TGCGCCAGCAGCCAAATCGGGGATTCACCCCTCCACTTT
TRBV5-1,TRBJ2-1,NA,NA,CASSSTLDNEQFF,TGCGCCAGCAGCTCAACTCTTGACAATGAGCAGTTCTTC
TRBV27,TRBJ2-5,TRBD1,NA,CASSSDRDGETQYF,TGTGCCAGCAGTTCCGACAGGGATGGAGAGACCCAGTACTTC
TRBV20-1,TRBJ1-2,NA,NA,CSAGGTDFNYGYTF,TGCAGTGCAGGGGGAACAGACTTCAACTATGGCTACACCTTC
TRBV2,TRBJ2-3,NA,few,CASSSLRGLTDTQYF,TGTGCCAGCAGTTCACTCAGGGGCTTGACAGATACGCAGTATTTT
TRBV28,TRBJ2-3,TRBD2,NA,CASSLLAGGQDTQYF,TGTGCCAGCAGTTTACTAGCGGGGGGGCAAGATACGCAGTATTTT
TRBV5-5,TRBJ1-1,NA,NA,CASSSQMKNTEAFF,TGTGCCAGCAGCTCCCAGATGAAGAACACTGAAGCTTTCTTT
TRBV7-9,TRBJ2-1,NA,NA,CASSLQGPHSYNEQFF,TGTGCCAGCAGCTTACAGGGTCCTCACTCCTACAATGAGCAGTTCTTC
TRBV28,TRBJ2-7,NA,NA,CASNGGHSYEQYF,TGTGCCAGCAATGGCGGACACTCCTACGAGCAGTACTTC
TRBV11-2,TRBJ2-7,NA,NA,CASSLEGYEQYF,TGTGCCAGCAGCTTAGAGGGGTACGAGCAGTACTTC
TRBV7-8,TRBJ2-2,NA,NA,CASSLLRDRNNGELFF,TGTGCCAGCAGCCTCCTGCGGGACAGAAATAACGGGGAGCTGTTTTTT
TRBV3-1,TRBJ2-7,NA,few,CASSLQAFEQYF,TGTGCCAGCAGCCTCCAGGCCTTCGAGCAGTACTTC
TRBV28,TRBJ2-7,NA,once,CASRYRYEQYF,TGTGCCAGCAGGTACAGATACGAGCAGTACTTC
TRBV29-1,TRBJ1-2,TRBD1,NA,CSATGDGYGYTF,TGCAGCGCGACAGGGGATGGCTATGGCTACACCTTC
TRBV10-2,TRBJ1-1,NA,NA,CASMGATEAFF,TGCGCCAGCATGGGGGCCACTGAAGCTTTCTTT
TRBV4-2,TRBJ1-6,NA,NA,CASSQGVGGNSPLHF,TGTGCCAGCAGCCAAGGGGTGGGGGGGAATTCACCCCTCCACTTT
TRBV12-5,TRBJ2-3,NA,NA,CASGRDLLTDTQYF,TGTGCTAGTGGTCGGGACTTGCTCACAGATACGCAGTATTTT
TRBV6-2/TRBV6-3,TRBJ2-7,TRBD1,once,CASNQPGQAYEQYF,TGTGCCAGCAACCAACCGGGACAGGCCTACGAGCAGTACTTC
TRBV7-9,TRBJ2-5,NA,few,CASSQDRRQETQYF,TGTGCCAGCAGCCAAGACAGGCGCCAAGAGACCCAGTACTTC
TRBV9,TRBJ2-5,NA,NA,CASSVGSVQETQYF,TGTGCCAGCAGCGTAGGGTCAGTACAAGAGACCCAGTACTTC
TRBV7-2,TRBJ1-3,NA,few,CASSSRQVAGNTIYF,TGTGCCAGCAGCTCGCGACAGGTCGCCGGAAACACCATATATTTT
TRBV27,TRBJ1-5,NA,many,CASSFQGAQPQHF,TGTGCCAGCAGTTTCCAGGGTGCTCAGCCCCAGCATTTT
TRBV5-4,TRBJ2-3,NA,NA,CASSPASGTPRGTDTQYF,TGTGCCAGCAGCCCCGCCTCCGGGACACCTAGGGGCACAGATACGCAGTATTTT
TRBV30,TRBJ1-2,NA,NA,CVWSSGPDPSYYGYTF,TGTGTCTGGAGTTCCGGCCCCGACCCCTCCTACTATGGCTACACCTTC
TRBV9,TRBJ2-7,NA,NA,CASSGGPVYEQYF,TGTGCCAGCAGCGGGGGACCAGTCTACGAGCAGTACTTC
TRBV18,TRBJ1-6,TRBD1,NA,CANSPLDAGGNSPLHF,TGTGCCAACTCACCACTCGACGCAGGGGGTAATTCACCCCTCCACTTT
TRBV6-5,TRBJ2-3,NA,NA,CASSPRRADVDTQYF,TGTGCCAGCAGCCCCCGGCGGGCCGACGTGGATACGCAGTATTTT
TRBV9,TRBJ1-2,NA,few,CASSVDRVNGYTF,TGTGCCAGCAGCGTAGACAGGGTCAATGGCTACACCTTC
TRBV6-5,TRBJ2-3,TRBD2,once,CASSPGTSGSTDTQYF,TGTGCCAGCAGCCCGGGGACTAGCGGGAGCACAGATACGCAGTATTTT
TRBV12-3/TRBV12-4,TRBJ1-3,NA,many,CASSLAALNIYF,TGTGCCAGCAGTTTAGCAGCCCTGAACATATATTTT